This T cell receptor beta chain is drawn from a study of T cell clones after liver transplantation. Study context: Post-transplant blood was tracked for graft-donor-reactive T cell clones identified in a pre-transplant mixed lymphocyte reaction.

Study-level results: Graft donor-reactive T cells possibly entered the graft instead of undergoing deletion.

About this clone: Antigen: not known.

From germline, CDR1 is LNHDA and CDR2 SQIVND (reference sequence). V dropped 3 bases and J dropped 7 bases, with 6 bases sitting between them. The CDR3 is 11 amino acids. Generated by immunoSEQ multiplex PCR, the TCRdb table keeps only in-frame clones and is missing some. The profile shows roughly 57,000 clones, about 64% of them singletons. V usage is TRBV19 and J usage is TRBJ1-1; no firm D call. The source of this sequence is a human donor who received a liver transplant. The source material was CD4+ T cells from blood, sampled before liver transplant. The CDR3 region is CASSMAFEAFF. As DNA, the CDR3 is TGTGCCAGTAGTATGGCATTTGAAGCTTTCTTT.